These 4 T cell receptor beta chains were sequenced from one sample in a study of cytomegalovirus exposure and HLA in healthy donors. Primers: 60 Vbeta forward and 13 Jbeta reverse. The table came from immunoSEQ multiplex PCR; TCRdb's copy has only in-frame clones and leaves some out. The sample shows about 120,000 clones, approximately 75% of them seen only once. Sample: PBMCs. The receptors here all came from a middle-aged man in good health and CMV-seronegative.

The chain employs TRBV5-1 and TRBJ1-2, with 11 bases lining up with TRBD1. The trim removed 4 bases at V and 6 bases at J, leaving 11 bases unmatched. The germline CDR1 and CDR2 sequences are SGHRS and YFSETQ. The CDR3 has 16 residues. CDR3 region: CASSTLGTGGTHGYTF. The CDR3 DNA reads TGCGCCAGCAGCACCCTAGGGACAGGGGGTACACATGGCTACACCTTC.

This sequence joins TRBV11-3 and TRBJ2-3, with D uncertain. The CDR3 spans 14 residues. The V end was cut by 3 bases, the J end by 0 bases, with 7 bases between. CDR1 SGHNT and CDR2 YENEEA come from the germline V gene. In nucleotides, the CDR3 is TGTGCCAGCAGCTTGGGCTTGAGCACAGATACGCAGTATTTT. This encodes CASSLGLSTDTQYF.

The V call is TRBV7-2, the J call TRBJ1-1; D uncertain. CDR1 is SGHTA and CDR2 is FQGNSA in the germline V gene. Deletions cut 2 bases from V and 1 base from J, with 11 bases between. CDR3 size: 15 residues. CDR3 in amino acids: CASSLFQAENTEAFF. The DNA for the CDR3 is TGTGCCAGCAGCTTATTCCAGGCAGAGAACACTGAAGCTTTCTTT.

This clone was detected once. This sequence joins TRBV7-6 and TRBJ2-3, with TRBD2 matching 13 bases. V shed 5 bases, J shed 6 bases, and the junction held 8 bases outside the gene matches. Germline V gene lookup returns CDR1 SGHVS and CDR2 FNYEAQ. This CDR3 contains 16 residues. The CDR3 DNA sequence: TGTGCCAGCAGCGCCGGGACTAGCGGGGAGGGGGATACGCAGTATTTT. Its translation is CASSAGTSGEGDTQYF.